The rows below give T cell receptor beta chains drawn from one sample of a study of blood T cell repertoires in COVID-19. Clones were sequenced by immunoSEQ multiplex PCR, and TCRdb holds only the in-frame ones, with some missing. Here the sample spans hundreds of thousands of clones, about 82% being singletons. Sequences were obtained from peripheral blood. These receptors originate from a woman aged 45-60 years with active or convalescent COVID-19. Each CDR3 is given with its conserved first and last residue. Fields, in order: J gene, V gene, D gene, CDR3 protein. The D gene is left open where the match is weak.

J gene: TRBJ2-7
V gene: TRBV9
D gene: TRBD2
CDR3 protein: CASSQSLSAGGSYEQYF

J gene: TRBJ1-2
V gene: TRBV2
D gene: TRBD1
CDR3 protein: CASSEGVRGNYGYTF

J gene: TRBJ2-1
V gene: TRBV7-9
D gene: -
CDR3 protein: CASSWPQGPIYNEQFF

J gene: TRBJ1-2
V gene: TRBV10-3
D gene: -
CDR3 protein: CAISANGEYGYTF

J gene: TRBJ2-7
V gene: TRBV6-5
D gene: -
CDR3 protein: CASGYRPSSEQYF

J gene: TRBJ2-1
V gene: TRBV15
D gene: TRBD2
CDR3 protein: CATSRGLVGAGDDEQFF

J gene: TRBJ2-7
V gene: TRBV4-1
D gene: TRBD2
CDR3 protein: CASSQISGRTSYEQYF

J gene: TRBJ2-1
V gene: TRBV20-1
D gene: TRBD2
CDR3 protein: CSARLAGEQFF

J gene: TRBJ1-2
V gene: TRBV5-1
D gene: TRBD1
CDR3 protein: CASSLVLGQGESYGYTF

J gene: TRBJ2-1
V gene: TRBV3-1/TRBV3-2
D gene: TRBD2
CDR3 protein: CASSQPTSGRANEQFF

J gene: TRBJ1-4
V gene: TRBV7-6
D gene: TRBD1
CDR3 protein: CASSLLTGQDEKLFF

J gene: TRBJ2-3
V gene: TRBV18
D gene: TRBD2
CDR3 protein: CASSPTSGSQDTQYF

J gene: TRBJ1-1
V gene: TRBV7-2
D gene: -
CDR3 protein: CASSLGLGGAAEAFF

J gene: TRBJ1-2
V gene: TRBV12-3/TRBV12-4
D gene: -
CDR3 protein: CASSLGGRYGYTF

J gene: TRBJ1-3
V gene: TRBV6-5
D gene: -
CDR3 protein: CASSLLAGSGNTIYF

J gene: TRBJ1-2
V gene: TRBV12-2
D gene: -
CDR3 protein: CASRLGPTGIYGYTF

J gene: TRBJ1-2
V gene: TRBV6-5
D gene: TRBD1
CDR3 protein: CASSYSRTGALFGYTF

J gene: TRBJ1-1
V gene: TRBV5-1
D gene: TRBD1
CDR3 protein: CASSKQGAGNTEAFF

J gene: TRBJ2-5
V gene: TRBV2
D gene: TRBD1
CDR3 protein: CASGGQGRGETQYF

J gene: TRBJ1-2
V gene: TRBV10-3
D gene: TRBD1
CDR3 protein: CAISEPGRGRWDYGYTF

J gene: TRBJ2-7
V gene: TRBV30
D gene: -
CDR3 protein: CAWSWGETEQYF

J gene: TRBJ1-1
V gene: TRBV19
D gene: -
CDR3 protein: CASSIARGTEAFF

J gene: TRBJ2-1
V gene: TRBV12-3/TRBV12-4
D gene: TRBD2
CDR3 protein: CASRKTSGRQFF

J gene: TRBJ1-5
V gene: TRBV7-9
D gene: -
CDR3 protein: CASSPPSGGGPQHF

J gene: TRBJ2-7
V gene: TRBV5-1
D gene: TRBD2
CDR3 protein: CASSLPSGRSYEQYF

J gene: TRBJ1-5
V gene: TRBV7-8
D gene: -
CDR3 protein: CASSPGIGNQPQHF

J gene: TRBJ2-3
V gene: TRBV25-1
D gene: TRBD2
CDR3 protein: CASRVAGGDTDTQYF

J gene: TRBJ1-2
V gene: TRBV29-1
D gene: -
CDR3 protein: CSVEGKGLGGYTF

J gene: TRBJ1-1
V gene: TRBV5-1
D gene: -
CDR3 protein: CASSAQGPGGTEAFF

J gene: TRBJ1-1
V gene: TRBV5-1
D gene: -
CDR3 protein: CASSLAQNTEAFF

J gene: TRBJ2-1
V gene: TRBV5-1
D gene: -
CDR3 protein: CASSPRGSKFDEQFF

J gene: TRBJ1-1
V gene: TRBV30
D gene: -
CDR3 protein: CAWSVQGVNTEAFF

J gene: TRBJ2-7
V gene: TRBV12-3/TRBV12-4
D gene: -
CDR3 protein: CASSSQGTYEQYF